This TCR beta chain was observed in a study of cytotoxic CD8 clonotypes in ibrutinib-treated CLL. Study-wide background: The taking of response samples occurred after a median roughly 12 months of treatment, with a range of 6 to 36.

The CDR3 length is 15 residues. Germline V lookup: CDR1 SGDLS, CDR2 YYNGEE. V was cut by 3 bases and J by 5 bases, with 14 bases left in between. Sequencing was performed with immunoSEQ multiplex PCR; in TCRdb, only in-frame clones are kept and a portion is missing. The sample holds 24,000 or so clones, approximately 71% seen once. The origin of this receptor is a human donor with chronic lymphocytic leukemia. The V and J genes are TRBV9 and TRBJ2-2; D is possibly TRBD1 (6 bases). Sequenced material: PBMCs, taken after 12 months of ibrutinib treatment. CDR3 protein: CASSAELRGTGELFF. The CDR3 nucleotides read TGTGCCAGCAGCGCGGAACTCAGGGGTACCGGGGAGCTGTTTTTT.